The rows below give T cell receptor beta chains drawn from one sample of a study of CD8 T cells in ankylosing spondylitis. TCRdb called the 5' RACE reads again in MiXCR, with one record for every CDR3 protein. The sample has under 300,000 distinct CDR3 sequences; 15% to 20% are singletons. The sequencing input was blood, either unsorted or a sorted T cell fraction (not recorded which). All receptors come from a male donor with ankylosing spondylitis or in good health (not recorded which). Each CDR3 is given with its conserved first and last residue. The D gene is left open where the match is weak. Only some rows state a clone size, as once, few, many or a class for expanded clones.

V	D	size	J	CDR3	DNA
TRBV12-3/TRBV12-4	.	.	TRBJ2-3	CASSYSRSDTQYF	TGTGCCAGCAGTTATAGCAGGTCGGATACGCAGTATTTT
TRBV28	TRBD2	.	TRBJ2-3	CASRNIAGGGTDTQYF	TGTGCCAGCAGAAACATAGCGGGAGGCGGCACAGATACGCAGTATTTT
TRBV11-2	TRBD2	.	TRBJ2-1	CASSPRGTSGSNEQFF	TGTGCCAGCAGCCCCAGAGGGACTAGCGGGAGCAATGAGCAGTTCTTC
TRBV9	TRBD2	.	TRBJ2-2	CASSVPGGNTGELFF	TGTGCCAGCAGCGTCCCGGGAGGGAACACCGGGGAGCTGTTTTTT
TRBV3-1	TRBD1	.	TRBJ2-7	CASSQPGQMNEQYF	TGTGCCAGCAGCCAACCGGGACAGATGAACGAGCAGTACTTC
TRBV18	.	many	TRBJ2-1	CASSPELHYNEQFF	TGTGCCAGCTCACCAGAACTACATTACAATGAGCAGTTCTTC
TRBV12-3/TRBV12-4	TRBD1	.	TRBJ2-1	CAIRGSLAGTGANYNEQFF	TGTGCCATCAGAGGAAGTCTAGCCGGGACAGGGGCCAACTACAATGAGCAGTTCTTC
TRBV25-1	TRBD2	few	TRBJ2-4	CASSDLAGVGGNIQYF	TGTGCCAGCAGTGATCTAGCGGGAGTTGGGGGGAACATTCAGTACTTC
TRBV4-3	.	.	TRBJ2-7	CASSQDQGRWEQYF	TGCGCCAGCAGCCAAGATCAGGGACGGTGGGAGCAGTACTTC
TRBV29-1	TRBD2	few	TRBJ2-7	CSVVPAGGSSYEQYF	TGCAGCGTTGTCCCAGCGGGGGGGAGCTCCTACGAGCAGTACTTC
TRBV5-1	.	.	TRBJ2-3	CASSLVGGDVEDTQYF	TGCGCCAGCAGCTTGGTTGGCGGGGACGTTGAAGATACGCAGTATTTT
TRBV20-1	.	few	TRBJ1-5	CSASPRFLGSNQPQHF	TGCAGTGCTAGTCCCAGATTCTTGGGTAGCAATCAGCCCCAGCATTTT
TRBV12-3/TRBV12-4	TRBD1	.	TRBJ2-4	CASSGPGQGAKNIQYF	TGTGCCAGCAGTGGTCCGGGACAGGGGGCCAAAAACATTCAGTACTTC
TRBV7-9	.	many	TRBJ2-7	CASSSLGSFYEQYF	TGTGCCAGCAGCTCCCTGGGATCCTTCTACGAGCAGTACTTC
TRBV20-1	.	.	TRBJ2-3	CSAWDDTDTQYF	TGCAGTGCGTGGGACGACACAGATACGCAGTATTTT
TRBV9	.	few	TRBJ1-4	CASSADGLLNEKLFF	TGTGCCAGCAGCGCCGACGGATTACTTAATGAAAAACTGTTTTTT
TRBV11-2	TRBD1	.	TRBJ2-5	CASSLVTGDQETQYF	TGTGCCAGCAGCTTAGTGACAGGGGACCAAGAGACCCAGTACTTC
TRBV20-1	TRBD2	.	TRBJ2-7	CSAKELAGVYEQYF	TGCAGTGCTAAAGAGCTAGCGGGAGTCTACGAGCAGTACTTC
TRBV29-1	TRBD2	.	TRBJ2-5	CSVESGGGRETQYF	TGCAGCGTTGAGTCCGGCGGCGGGAGAGAGACCCAGTACTTC
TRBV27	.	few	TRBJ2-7	CAPWIGEQYF	TGTGCACCCTGGATTGGCGAGCAGTACTTC